In this sample, the clone carrying this TCR beta chain turned up a few times. No antigen is known for it. TCRdb itself ran the RT-PCR reads through MiXCR, one entry per CDR3 protein. The sample holds about 500,000 distinct CDR3 sequences; approximately 7.7% are singletons and the top ten take roughly 14%. The CDR3 contains 15 residues. Germline V gene data show CDR1 as KGHSH and CDR2 as LQKENI. Unmatched junction bases numbered 8, after V lost 6 bases and J lost 3 bases. The data originate from a study of response to subunit inactivated influenza vaccine. Findings and limits, study-wide: Authors suggested each seasonal flu vaccination may recruit only limited numbers of new T cells.

The sequences come from PBMCs from blood, collected 23 to 25 months after vaccination. This clonotype was sampled from a man aged 50 to 69 who received an inactivated influenza vaccine. V is TRBV18 and J is TRBJ1-1; TRBD1 agrees at 9 bases. The DNA of the CDR3 is TGTGCCAGCTCTCGCAACAGGGGGCTGGACACTGAAGCTTTCTTT. It translates to CASSRNRGLDTEAFF.